This T cell receptor beta chain was sequenced during a study of beta chain features in type 1 diabetes. With 3 bases removed from V and 5 bases from J, the gap between germline ends came to 26 bases. This CDR3 comprises 18 residues. CDR1 and CDR2 from the germline V gene are SGHRS and YFSETQ. In regard to this clone: Antigen unknown.

Reverse transcribing all isolated RNA meant expressed TCRB transcripts were sequenced. This table comes from immunoSEQ multiplex PCR, and its TCRdb copy is limited to in-frame clones, with some not included. The data show roughly 380,000 clones, around 19% seen once. Findings and limits, study-wide: Since sequencing was performed on cDNA, cells with high TCR expression could be over-represented.

Sequencing was performed on naive CD4+ T cells from blood. The chain couples TRBV5-1 to TRBJ1-1, with D tentatively TRBD1 (6 bases). This TCR was sampled from a woman between 18 and 29 years old in good health. CDR3 in amino acids: CASSSPKGTNPWGTEAFF. In nucleotides, the CDR3 is TGCGCCAGCAGCTCCCCGAAGGGGACAAACCCCTGGGGGACTGAAGCTTTCTTT.